These 31 T cell receptor beta chains came from one sample sequenced in a study of blood T cell repertoires in COVID-19. Generated by immunoSEQ multiplex PCR, the TCRdb table keeps only in-frame clones and is missing some. The sample carries 45,000 to 70,000 clones, about 81% recorded once. Sequenced sample: peripheral blood. The origin of the receptors is a woman aged 55-70 years with acute or convalescent COVID-19.

The V call is TRBV9, the J call TRBJ1-5; TRBD1 agrees at 9 bases. This CDR3 has 15 amino acids. CDR1 is SGDLS, CDR2 YYNGEE, per germline. The V segment lost 4 bases and the J segment 6 bases; nucleotides outside the gene matches: 8. The CDR3 loop is CASSPGQGERQPQHF. As DNA, the CDR3 is TGTGCCAGCAGCCCGGGACAGGGAGAGCGTCAGCCCCAGCATTTT.

This chain joins TRBV21-1 and TRBJ1-1; the table calls TRBD1, which could not be checked here. TRBV21-1 is described as a pseudogene. CDR3 size: 15 residues. CDR3 sequence reads: CASSNQDREEDEAFF. In nucleotides, the CDR3 is TGTGCCAGCAGCAATCAGGACAGGGAAGAGGATGAAGCTTTCTTT.

The chain joins TRBV4-1 to TRBJ1-2; D not resolved. Germline V gene data show CDR1 as MGHRA and CDR2 as YSYEKL. The CDR3 has 17 amino acids. V was trimmed by 0 bases and J by 7 bases, leaving 21 bases between them. CDR3 sequence (DNA): TGCGCCAGCAGCCAAGATGAATCTTACGGGGTTACAGTTGGCTACACCTTC. Translation: CASSQDESYGVTVGYTF.

The CDR3, as DNA: TGTGCCAGCAGTTACTCTTCGTCAGCGAATGAGCAGTTCTTC. Its translation is CASSYSSSANEQFF. The chain combines TRBV6-2 or TRBV6-3 with TRBJ2-1; D is unresolved. V gave up 0 bases and J gave up 7 bases, with 10 bases separating them. Germline V gene sequence: CDR1 MNHEY, CDR2 SVGEGT. CDR3 size: 14 residues.

This chain connects TRBV6-5 to TRBJ2-7, with TRBD2 matching 10 bases. Germline assignment: CDR1 MNHEY and CDR2 SVGAGI. This CDR3 spans 16 amino acids. With V trimmed by 2 bases and J by 4 bases, 8 bases remained unmatched. The CDR3 loop reads CASSYQRAGGVYEQYF. The CDR3 nucleotides read TGTGCCAGCAGTTACCAGCGAGCGGGGGGGGTTTACGAGCAGTACTTC.

V usage is TRBV25-1 and J usage is TRBJ1-4; 8 bases align to TRBD1. In germline, CDR1 is MGHDK, CDR2 SYGVNS. CDR3 length: 15 amino acids. After removal of 1 base from V and 6 bases from J, the junction contained 4 bases not matched to a gene. The CDR3, as DNA: TGTGCCAGCAGTGAATTCAGGGGGCGCGATGAAAAACTGTTTTTT. Translated: CASSEFRGRDEKLFF.

This sequence joins TRBV12-3 or TRBV12-4 and TRBJ1-3, with 9 bases that match TRBD1. This CDR3 is built from 13 residues. Losses at the gene ends were 10 bases for V and 7 bases for J; bases not matched to a gene: 8. In DNA, the CDR3 is TGTGCCACCCTACGACAGGGGGTCAACACCATATATTTT. This gives the protein CATLRQGVNTIYF.

This clone was seen repeatedly, ten times or more. The V and J genes are TRBV10-1 and TRBJ1-1, with D unclear. The V and J ends lost 4 bases and 5 bases respectively, with 11 bases between them. The CDR3 extends over 13 amino acids. From germline, CDR1 is WNHNN and CDR2 SYGVQD (reference sequence). CDR3 loop: CASSGEAGTEAFF. Written as DNA, the CDR3 is TGCGCCAGCAGTGGCGAGGCCGGAACTGAAGCTTTCTTT.

The chain couples TRBV5-1 to TRBJ2-1; D may be TRBD2 (5 bases). CDR1 SGHRS and CDR2 YFSETQ come from the germline V gene. This CDR3 comprises 16 residues. Trimming took 3 bases from V and 2 from J, leaving 15 bases between them. DNA for the CDR3: TGCGCCAGCAGCTCCCGGGAAGCTGGAGCCTACAATGAGCAGTTCTTC. Its translation is CASSSREAGAYNEQFF. Filled out from reference TRBV5-1 and TRBJ2-1, the complete variable domain reads KAGVTQTPRYLIKTRGQQVTLSCSPISGHRSVSWYQQTPGQGLQFLFEYFSETQRNKGNFPGRFSGRQFSNSRSEMNVSTLELGDSALYLCASSSREAGAYNEQFFGPGTRLTVL.

The rearrangement joins TRBV30 to TRBJ2-3; D is unclear. The CDR3 loop spans 12 amino acids. CDR1 and CDR2 from the germline V gene are GTSNPN and SVGIG (reference sequence). The V end lost 1 base, the J end lost 4 bases, and 6 bases lay between the germline ends. The CDR3 coding sequence is TGTGCCTGGAGTGCCAAATCAGATACGCAGTATTTT. This gives the protein CAWSAKSDTQYF.

The chain couples TRBV9 to TRBJ2-3; 9 positions match TRBD1. Germline trimming cut 0 bases from V and 7 bases from J; bases unmatched to any gene: 9. CDR1 is SGDLS, CDR2 YYNGEE, per germline. The CDR3 contains 16 residues. Here the CDR3 DNA reads TGTGCCAGCAGCGTAGAGAGGGGGACAGGGAGAAATACGCAGTATTTT. This sequence encodes CASSVERGTGRNTQYF.

The chain carries TRBV15 and TRBJ1-1; a weak D match, TRBD1 (6 bases). The germline gives CDR1 LNHNV, CDR2 YYDKDF (reference sequence). This CDR3 is built from 15 residues. Trimming cost V 0 bases and J 1 base, with 9 bases left between them. CDR3 sequence: CATSRDRGWNTEAFF. The CDR3 nucleotides read TGTGCCACCAGCAGAGACAGGGGCTGGAACACTGAAGCTTTCTTT. The full variable domain, with the rest looked up from reference TRBV15 and TRBJ1-1, is DAMVIQNPRYQVTQFGKPVTLSCSQTLNHNVMYWYQQKSSQAPKLLFHYYDKDFNNEADTPDNFQSRRPNTSFCFLDIRSPGLGDTAMYLCATSRDRGWNTEAFFGQGTRLTVV.

The DNA of the CDR3 is TGCGCCAGCAGCGAAACAATTACCTACGAGCAGTACTTC. Its translation: CASSETITYEQYF. This chain uses TRBV5-1 with TRBJ2-7; D gene unclear. V lost 4 bases, J lost 2 bases, and 10 bases lay in between. Germline CDR1 SGHRS, CDR2 YFSETQ. This CDR3 contains 13 residues.

The rearrangement joins TRBV7-2 to TRBJ2-3; 8 bases map to TRBD2. Losses at the gene ends were 0 bases for V and 8 bases for J; bases not matched to a gene: 13. There are 17 residues in the CDR3. Germline CDR1 is SGHTA and CDR2 is FQGNSA. The CDR3 DNA sequence: TGTGCCAGCAGCTTAGCTCTTCCCGGGGGGGCAGTGGGTACGCAGTATTTT. Protein: CASSLALPGGAVGTQYF. Variable domain in full (rest from reference TRBV7-2 and TRBJ2-3): GAGVSQSPSNKVTEKGKDVELRCDPISGHTALYWYRQSLGQGLEFLIYFQGNSAPDKSGLPSDRFSAERTGGSVSTLTIQRTQQEDSAVYLCASSLALPGGAVGTQYFGPGTRLTVL.

The chain recombines TRBV27 with TRBJ1-2, with 7 bases matching TRBD1. CDR3 length: 13 amino acids. Trimming took 8 bases from V and 7 from J; bases not matched to a gene: 10. CDR1 is MNHEY and CDR2 is SMNVEV in the germline V gene (reference sequence). The CDR3 DNA is TGTGCCAGCGGAAAACAGGGGACCCGTGGCTACACCTTC. Its translation: CASGKQGTRGYTF.

This chain links TRBV6-5 with TRBJ1-4, with 8 bases lining up with TRBD1. CDR1 MNHEY and CDR2 SVGAGI come from the germline V gene. The CDR3 covers 15 residues. J was trimmed by 1 base and V by 6 bases; bases with no gene match: 4. The CDR3 spells CASRTDRGTNEKLFF. The CDR3 coding sequence is TGTGCCAGCAGAACCGACAGGGGAACTAATGAAAAACTGTTTTTT.

CDR3 region: CASSSEGSGGYEQYF. The DNA of the CDR3 is TGTGCCAGCAGTTCAGAAGGTTCGGGGGGATACGAGCAGTACTTC. V and J are TRBV27 and TRBJ2-7; 7 positions agree with TRBD2. Germline loops: CDR1 MNHEY, CDR2 SMNVEV (reference sequence). V was pared by 4 bases and J by 4 bases, with 10 bases of the junction left unmatched. CDR3 length: 15 amino acids.

This clone was found once. The V and J genes are TRBV5-6 and TRBJ2-4; 10 bases align to TRBD2. The CDR3 has 15 residues. Losses at the gene ends were 2 bases for V and 3 bases for J; bases not matched to a gene: 2. Looked up from germline, CDR1 is SGHDT and CDR2 is YYEEEE. CDR3 DNA sequence: TGTGCCAGCAGCTTAACTAGCGGGGACAAAAACATTCAGTACTTC. Encoded protein: CASSLTSGDKNIQYF.

The chain joins TRBV7-9 to TRBJ1-4; D is unclear. Germline V CDR1 and CDR2: SEHNR, FQNEAQ (reference sequence). Trimming stripped 4 bases from V and 7 bases from J, with 7 bases between. This CDR3 is built from 12 residues. The CDR3 here is CASSSTGEKLFF. The CDR3 DNA follows: TGTGCCAGCAGCTCGACGGGTGAAAAACTGTTTTTT.

The chain uses TRBV3-1 (or the pseudogene TRBV3-2) and TRBJ2-3; D perhaps matches TRBD2 (6 bases). The V end lost 1 base, the J end lost 0 bases, and 8 bases lay between the germline ends. The CDR3 length is 15 residues. The germline V gene has CDR1 LGHDT and CDR2 YNNKEL (reference sequence). For the CDR3, the DNA is TGTGCCAGCAGCCAAGCAGCGGGTAGCACAGATACGCAGTATTTT. Translation: CASSQAAGSTDTQYF.

This clone is a singleton in its sample. V and J are TRBV6-6 and TRBJ1-2; perhaps TRBD1 as D (5 bases). V lost 7 bases and J 7 bases, leaving 19 bases between the germline ends. Germline V gives CDR1 MNHNY, CDR2 SVGAGI (reference sequence). This CDR3 comprises 14 residues. The CDR3 DNA reads TGTGCCAGCAAGGGCGGCCCCCAGGGAGGTGGCTACACCTTC. This codes for CASKGGPQGGGYTF.

This clone was picked up one time. This rearrangement joins TRBV27 to TRBJ2-3; 8 nucleotides agree with TRBD2. Germline V gene data show CDR1 as MNHEY and CDR2 as SMNVEV (reference sequence). The V gene end was trimmed by 6 bases and the J gene end by 2 bases; junction bases not matched to a gene: 4. The CDR3 totals 14 residues. In DNA form, the CDR3 reads TGTGCCAGCAGACGAGCGGGGGACACAGATACGCAGTATTTT. It specifies CASRRAGDTDTQYF.

The CDR3 DNA follows: TGCGCCAGCAGCTTGGGGACTTTTAATCAGCCCCAGCATTTT. This translates into CASSLGTFNQPQHF. V usage is TRBV5-1 and J usage is TRBJ1-5; unclear D gene. The ends were cut back, 0 bases at V and 4 bases at J, with 8 bases in the middle. This CDR3 region has 14 residues. From germline, CDR1 is SGHRS and CDR2 YFSETQ.

The chain combines TRBV7-3 with TRBJ2-2, with TRBD2 matching 10 bases. The CDR3 covers 16 residues. The germline V gene encodes CDR1 SGHTA and CDR2 FQGTGA. V lost 5 bases to trimming and J lost 0 bases; unmatched junction nucleotides: 3. CDR3 nucleotides: TGTGCCAGCAGCGTTAGCGGGGGGTCGAACACCGGGGAGCTGTTTTTT. It is translated as CASSVSGGSNTGELFF. The entire variable domain, with the rest obtained from reference TRBV7-3 and TRBJ2-2, is as follows: GAGVSQTPSNKVTEKGKYVELRCDPISGHTALYWYRQSLGQGPEFLIYFQGTGAADDSGLPNDRFFAVRPEGSVSTLKIQRTERGDSAVYLCASSVSGGSNTGELFFGEGSRLTVL.

J is TRBJ2-7 and V is TRBV5-1; TRBD1 might be the D (6 bases). This CDR3 spans 16 amino acids. The V end was cut by 4 bases, the J end by 3 bases, with 20 bases between. CDR1 is SGHRS, CDR2 YFSETQ, per germline. The CDR3 reads CASSPYSQGFSYEQYF. The CDR3 bases are TGCGCCAGCAGCCCCTACTCACAGGGTTTTAGCTACGAGCAGTACTTC. The entire variable domain, with the rest obtained from reference TRBV5-1 and TRBJ2-7, is as follows: KAGVTQTPRYLIKTRGQQVTLSCSPISGHRSVSWYQQTPGQGLQFLFEYFSETQRNKGNFPGRFSGRQFSNSRSEMNVSTLELGDSALYLCASSPYSQGFSYEQYFGPGTRLTVT.

J is TRBJ2-7 and V is TRBV7-7; D uncertain. Per germline, CDR1 SSHAT and CDR2 FNYEAQ (reference sequence). The CDR3 spans 14 residues. The V end was cut by 0 bases, the J end by 2 bases, with 8 bases between. The CDR3 region is CASSLAVKPYEQYF. CDR3 coding DNA: TGTGCCAGCAGCTTAGCAGTGAAGCCCTACGAGCAGTACTTC.

This clone was found a few times. The J gene is TRBJ1-2, the V gene TRBV9; D is ambiguous. Trimming pared 0 bases from V and 3 bases from J, leaving 9 bases between. The CDR3 length is 14 residues. CDR1 SGDLS and CDR2 YYNGEE come from the germline V gene. The CDR3 spells CASSVAGSDYGYTF. As DNA, the CDR3 is TGTGCCAGCAGCGTAGCAGGATCCGACTATGGCTACACCTTC.

The rearrangement links TRBV5-1 to TRBJ2-1, with D perhaps TRBD1 (6 bases). This CDR3 has 15 residues. The V end was cut by 0 bases, the J end by 8 bases, with 15 bases between. The germline V gene has CDR1 SGHRS and CDR2 YFSETQ. CDR3 loop: CASSLAQGLIYEQFF. The CDR3 bases are TGCGCCAGCAGCTTGGCACAGGGTCTTATTTATGAGCAGTTCTTC.

This chain links TRBV12-5 with TRBJ2-1; D gene unclear. Per the germline V gene, CDR1 is LGHNT and CDR2 is FRNRAP. Trimming removed 7 bases from V and 0 bases from J, with 13 bases in between. This CDR3 spans 15 amino acids. CDR3 bases: TGTGCTAGTGCCTCTTCTCGCAGCTCCTACAATGAGCAGTTCTTC. Residues: CASASSRSSYNEQFF. Full variable domain (missing parts from reference TRBV12-5 and TRBJ2-1): DARVTQTPRHKVTEMGQEVTMRCQPILGHNTVFWYRQTMMQGLELLAYFRNRAPLDDSGMPKDRFSAEMPDATLATLKIQPSEPRDSAVYFCASASSRSSYNEQFFGPGTRLTVL.

The V gene is TRBV4-1, the J gene TRBJ1-1; possible D gene TRBD1, 5 bases. Trimming cost V 0 bases and J 3 bases, with 14 bases left between them. CDR3 length: 16 amino acids. Looked up from germline, CDR1 is MGHRA and CDR2 is YSYEKL. CDR3 in DNA: TGCGCCAGCAGCCAAGACGCGGCAGGGATGCACACTGAAGCTTTCTTT. This translates into CASSQDAAGMHTEAFF.

The rearrangement joins TRBV5-1 to TRBJ2-2; 10 bases fit TRBD1. The CDR3 covers 15 residues. The ends lost 4 bases at V and 7 bases at J; junction bases unmatched: 7. Germline assignment: CDR1 SGHRS and CDR2 YFSETQ. The CDR3 spells CASSEGTGVSGELFF. The DNA of the CDR3 is TGCGCCAGCAGCGAAGGGACAGGGGTCAGCGGGGAGCTGTTTTTT.